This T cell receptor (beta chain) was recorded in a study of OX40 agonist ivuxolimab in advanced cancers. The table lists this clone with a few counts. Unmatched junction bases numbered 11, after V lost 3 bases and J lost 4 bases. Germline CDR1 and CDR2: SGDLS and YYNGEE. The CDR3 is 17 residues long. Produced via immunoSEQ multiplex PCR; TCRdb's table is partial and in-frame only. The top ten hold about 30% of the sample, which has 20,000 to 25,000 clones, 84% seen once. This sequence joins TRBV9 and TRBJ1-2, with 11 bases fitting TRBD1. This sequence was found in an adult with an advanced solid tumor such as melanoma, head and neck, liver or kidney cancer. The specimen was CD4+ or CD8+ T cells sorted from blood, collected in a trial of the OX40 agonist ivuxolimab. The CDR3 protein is CASSDGKGQGAGYGYTF. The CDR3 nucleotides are TGTGCCAGCAGCGACGGGAAAGGACAGGGGGCGGGCTATGGCTACACCTTC. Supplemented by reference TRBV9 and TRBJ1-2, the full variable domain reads DSGVTQTPKHLITATGQRVTLRCSPRSGDLSVYWYQQSLDQGLQFLIQYYNGEERAKGNILERFSAQQFPDLHSELNLSSLELGDSALYFCASSDGKGQGAGYGYTFGSGTRLTVV.